This T cell receptor beta chain was captured in a study of T cell repertoires in cytomegalovirus infection. As for the study in general: Both recently identified HLA-C-restricted and well-studied HLA-B-restricted CMV epitopes were used in the study. It can be stated that public TCR beta signatures indicated CMV infection as well as a matching HLA type.

Remarks on this clonotype: Its cognate antigen is unknown.

Germline V CDR1 and CDR2: LGHDT, YNNKEL (reference sequence). Trimming removed 1 base from V and 1 base from J; junction bases left unmatched: 4. This CDR3 is 16 amino acids long. TCRdb re-analysed the reads in MiXCR, keeping a single row per CDR3 protein. Counted here are 570,000 or so distinct CDR3 sequences, roughly 43% occurring once; the ten biggest clones make up 48%. The sequencing here drew on cultured PBMCs, taken from culture after CMV antigen stimulation. This TCR derives from a human donor in good health (CMV status not recorded). Some clones in this sample may be carry-over from other donors' samples. This chain connects TRBV3-1 to TRBJ1-1, with 9 bases fitting TRBD1. This CDR3 is CASSQGPDRGNTEAFF. The CDR3 DNA follows: TGTGCCAGCAGCCAAGGGCCGGACAGGGGGAACACTGAAGCTTTCTTT.